This T cell receptor (beta chain) was found in a study of OX40 agonist ivuxolimab in advanced cancers. Study-level information: Partial response was recorded in three patients: one hepatocellular carcinoma and two cutaneous melanoma cases. Broader study findings: CD4+ and CD8+ blood T cells expanded clonally by week 6 at 0.1 to 3.0 mg/kg. In CD8+ T cells, expanded clones were on average more numerous than in CD4+.

With regard to this clone: Its target is unknown.

This CDR3 comprises 18 residues. Trimming took 0 bases from V and 0 from J, leaving 13 bases between them. Germline CDR1 SGHDT, CDR2 YYEEEE. Profiled with immunoSEQ multiplex PCR; TCRdb holds only in-frame clones, not every one. In the table there are roughly 19,000 clones, about nine tenths of which are singletons. Patients were ruled out by autoimmune disease history or systemic immunosuppression. Here the sequenced sample was CD4+ or CD8+ T cells sorted from blood, taken in a trial of the OX40 agonist ivuxolimab. This sequence originates from an adult with an advanced solid tumor such as melanoma, head and neck, liver or kidney cancer. The V and J genes are TRBV5-6 and TRBJ2-6; possible D gene TRBD2, 6 bases. This CDR3 reads CASSLAGSGDSGANVLTF. In nucleotides, the CDR3 is TGTGCCAGCAGCTTGGCGGGGTCGGGAGACTCTGGGGCCAACGTCCTGACTTTC.